A selection of T cell receptor beta chains follows, all from one sample in a study of blood T cell repertoires in COVID-19. Libraries were prepared by immunoSEQ multiplex PCR; TCRdb keeps only in-frame clonotypes and omits some of them. Of approximately 240,000 clones in the sample, under 90% were seen once. The sample comprised peripheral blood. All receptors derive from a woman of 80 years or more with active or convalescent COVID-19. Each CDR3 is given with its conserved first and last residue. D genes are given only for firm matches. Rows give clone size only sometimes, using once, few, many, or a class for an expanded clone.

D gene: -
clone size: -
V gene: TRBV7-9
J gene: TRBJ1-2
CDR3 protein: CASSFHGTTNYGYTF
CDR3 DNA: TGTGCCAGCAGCTTCCACGGGACAACTAACTATGGCTACACCTTC

D gene: -
clone size: -
V gene: TRBV5-1
J gene: TRBJ2-7
CDR3 protein: CASSLVSREVWEQYF
CDR3 DNA: TGCGCCAGCAGCTTGGTCTCGCGCGAGGTGTGGGAGCAGTACTTC

D gene: -
clone size: few
V gene: TRBV7-2
J gene: TRBJ1-5
CDR3 protein: CASSLSRSDQPQHF
CDR3 DNA: TGTGCCAGCAGCTTATCCCGGTCCGATCAGCCCCAGCATTTT

D gene: TRBD1
clone size: -
V gene: TRBV2
J gene: TRBJ2-7
CDR3 protein: CASSNRQGPYEQYF
CDR3 DNA: TGTGCCAGCAGTAACCGACAGGGACCGTACGAGCAGTACTTC

D gene: -
clone size: once
V gene: TRBV7-2
J gene: TRBJ1-3
CDR3 protein: CASSLLRTVGNTIYF
CDR3 DNA: TGTGCCAGCAGCTTACTCCGGACAGTCGGAAACACCATATATTTT

D gene: TRBD2
clone size: -
V gene: TRBV30
J gene: TRBJ2-1
CDR3 protein: CAWKVASGMGEQFF
CDR3 DNA: TGTGCCTGGAAAGTGGCTAGCGGGATGGGTGAGCAGTTCTTC

D gene: TRBD2
clone size: -
V gene: TRBV18
J gene: TRBJ2-7
CDR3 protein: CASSPLIAGGHFEQYF
CDR3 DNA: TGTGCCAGCTCACCCCTTATAGCGGGGGGGCATTTCGAGCAGTACTTC

D gene: -
clone size: -
V gene: TRBV19
J gene: TRBJ2-5
CDR3 protein: CASSAPNGEETQYF
CDR3 DNA: TGTGCCAGTAGTGCACCCAACGGGGAAGAGACCCAGTACTTC

D gene: -
clone size: -
V gene: TRBV3-1/TRBV3-2
J gene: TRBJ1-3
CDR3 protein: CASSQANRVRGNTIYF
CDR3 DNA: TGTGCCAGCAGCCAAGCCAACAGGGTTAGGGGAAACACCATATATTTT

D gene: -
clone size: -
V gene: TRBV5-1
J gene: TRBJ1-1
CDR3 protein: CASSLGDMNTEAFF
CDR3 DNA: TGCGCCAGCAGCTTGGGGGACATGAACACTGAAGCTTTCTTT

D gene: -
clone size: -
V gene: TRBV2
J gene: TRBJ2-6
CDR3 protein: CASRTAGANVLTF
CDR3 DNA: TGTGCCAGCAGGACAGCTGGGGCCAACGTCCTGACTTTC

D gene: -
clone size: once
V gene: TRBV5-1
J gene: TRBJ2-1
CDR3 protein: CASSFAGLYYNEQFF
CDR3 DNA: TGCGCCAGCAGCTTTGCAGGGCTTTACTACAATGAGCAGTTCTTC

D gene: TRBD1
clone size: -
V gene: TRBV5-1
J gene: TRBJ2-5
CDR3 protein: CASSLGDRGKAQYF
CDR3 DNA: TGCGCCAGCAGCTTAGGGGACAGGGGGAAGGCCCAGTACTTC

D gene: TRBD2
clone size: once
V gene: TRBV5-4
J gene: TRBJ2-7
CDR3 protein: CASSSGTGGGLEQYF
CDR3 DNA: TGTGCCAGCAGCTCCGGGACGGGAGGGGGATTGGAGCAGTACTTC

D gene: -
clone size: -
V gene: TRBV18
J gene: TRBJ1-3
CDR3 protein: CASSPDSSGNTIYF
CDR3 DNA: TGTGCCAGCTCACCCGACAGCTCTGGAAACACCATATATTTT

D gene: -
clone size: -
V gene: TRBV14
J gene: TRBJ2-1
CDR3 protein: CASSQEFLAGPFF
CDR3 DNA: TGTGCCAGCAGCCAAGAATTCCTAGCCGGGCCGTTCTTC

D gene: TRBD1
clone size: -
V gene: TRBV5-6
J gene: TRBJ2-2
CDR3 protein: CASSLTGRVTGELFF
CDR3 DNA: TGTGCCAGCAGTTTGACAGGGCGAGTCACCGGGGAGCTGTTTTTT

D gene: TRBD2
clone size: few
V gene: TRBV7-3
J gene: TRBJ2-1
CDR3 protein: CASSFGTREEQFF
CDR3 DNA: TGTGCCAGCAGCTTTGGGACTAGGGAGGAGCAGTTCTTC

D gene: TRBD2
clone size: -
V gene: TRBV11-3
J gene: TRBJ2-1
CDR3 protein: CASSLDPTTSGKQFF
CDR3 DNA: TGTGCCAGCAGCTTAGACCCTACGACTAGCGGGAAGCAGTTCTTC

D gene: -
clone size: -
V gene: TRBV5-1
J gene: TRBJ2-1
CDR3 protein: CASSPDWNNEQFF
CDR3 DNA: TGCGCCAGCAGCCCGGACTGGAACAATGAGCAGTTCTTC

D gene: TRBD2
clone size: -
V gene: TRBV5-4
J gene: TRBJ2-3
CDR3 protein: CASSSPTSGSTDTQYF
CDR3 DNA: TGTGCCAGCAGCTCCCCGACTAGCGGTAGCACAGATACGCAGTATTTT

D gene: -
clone size: -
V gene: TRBV3-1/TRBV3-2
J gene: TRBJ1-5
CDR3 protein: CASSQSLGQTNQPQHF
CDR3 DNA: TGTGCCAGCAGCCAATCCCTCGGACAGACCAATCAGCCCCAGCATTTT

D gene: TRBD1
clone size: few
V gene: TRBV18
J gene: TRBJ2-7
CDR3 protein: CASSPGQGQTYEQYF
CDR3 DNA: TGTGCCAGCTCACCCGGACAGGGGCAGACCTACGAGCAGTACTTC

D gene: TRBD1
clone size: -
V gene: TRBV5-5
J gene: TRBJ2-7
CDR3 protein: CASSLVKGQGYYEQYF
CDR3 DNA: TGTGCCAGCAGCTTGGTTAAGGGACAGGGTTACTACGAGCAGTACTTC

D gene: -
clone size: -
V gene: TRBV5-1
J gene: TRBJ2-2
CDR3 protein: CASSLGTGPTGELFF
CDR3 DNA: TGCGCCAGCAGCCTCGGAACAGGGCCCACCGGGGAGCTGTTTTTT

D gene: TRBD2
clone size: -
V gene: TRBV4-1
J gene: TRBJ2-1
CDR3 protein: CASSRLLAGEDEQFF
CDR3 DNA: TGCGCCAGCAGCCGACTACTAGCGGGAGAGGATGAGCAGTTCTTC

D gene: TRBD2
clone size: -
V gene: TRBV9
J gene: TRBJ2-1
CDR3 protein: CASSITSGLSYNEQFF
CDR3 DNA: TGTGCCAGCAGCATAACTAGCGGTCTATCCTACAATGAGCAGTTCTTC

D gene: -
clone size: -
V gene: TRBV27
J gene: TRBJ2-5
CDR3 protein: CASSLVGVQETQYF
CDR3 DNA: TGTGCCAGCAGTTTAGTCGGTGTTCAAGAGACCCAGTACTTC

D gene: TRBD2
clone size: -
V gene: TRBV6-4
J gene: TRBJ2-1
CDR3 protein: CASLTWLAGDAFDNEQFF
CDR3 DNA: TGTGCCAGTCTAACGTGGCTAGCGGGAGACGCTTTTGACAATGAGCAGTTCTTC

D gene: -
clone size: few
V gene: TRBV7-3
J gene: TRBJ2-1
CDR3 protein: CASSLMGQGYDNEQFF
CDR3 DNA: TGTGCCAGCAGCTTAATGGGCCAGGGGTACGACAATGAGCAGTTCTTC

D gene: TRBD1
clone size: -
V gene: TRBV19
J gene: TRBJ1-1
CDR3 protein: CASSRTGGNTEAFF
CDR3 DNA: TGTGCCAGTAGCCGCACAGGGGGGAACACTGAAGCTTTCTTT

D gene: TRBD2
clone size: -
V gene: TRBV3-1/TRBV3-2
J gene: TRBJ2-7
CDR3 protein: CASSQGSGGAREQYF
CDR3 DNA: TGTGCCAGCAGCCAAGGTAGCGGGGGGGCCAGGGAGCAGTACTTC

D gene: TRBD1
clone size: -
V gene: TRBV9
J gene: TRBJ2-3
CDR3 protein: CASSVDGRGRIDTQYF
CDR3 DNA: TGTGCCAGCAGCGTAGACGGCAGGGGGCGGATAGATACGCAGTATTTT

D gene: -
clone size: -
V gene: TRBV6-6
J gene: TRBJ1-1
CDR3 protein: CASSYTGGTEAFF
CDR3 DNA: TGTGCCAGCAGTTACACCGGGGGGACTGAAGCTTTCTTT

D gene: -
clone size: -
V gene: TRBV4-1
J gene: TRBJ2-7
CDR3 protein: CASSQDQGNSYEQYF
CDR3 DNA: TGCGCCAGCAGCCAAGATCAGGGCAACTCCTACGAGCAGTACTTC

D gene: -
clone size: -
V gene: TRBV6-2/TRBV6-3
J gene: TRBJ1-1
CDR3 protein: CASSEDSEAFF
CDR3 DNA: TGTGCCAGCAGTGAGGACAGTGAAGCTTTCTTT

D gene: -
clone size: -
V gene: TRBV10-3
J gene: TRBJ1-2
CDR3 protein: CAISEDGGYSGYTF
CDR3 DNA: TGTGCCATCAGTGAAGATGGGGGCTATTCGGGCTACACCTTC

D gene: -
clone size: -
V gene: TRBV11-2
J gene: TRBJ1-4
CDR3 protein: CASSFEGATNEKLFF
CDR3 DNA: TGTGCCAGCAGCTTCGAAGGAGCAACTAATGAAAAACTGTTTTTT

D gene: -
clone size: once
V gene: TRBV4-2
J gene: TRBJ2-7
CDR3 protein: CASSQEWGESYEQYF
CDR3 DNA: TGTGCCAGCAGCCAAGAGTGGGGGGAATCCTACGAGCAGTACTTC

D gene: -
clone size: -
V gene: TRBV5-8
J gene: TRBJ2-7
CDR3 protein: CASSLGRVQEQYF
CDR3 DNA: TGTGCCAGCAGCTTGGGGAGGGTCCAGGAGCAGTACTTC

D gene: -
clone size: -
V gene: TRBV2
J gene: TRBJ2-7
CDR3 protein: CASSEAGDTSTYEQYF
CDR3 DNA: TGTGCCAGCAGTGAAGCTGGGGACACTTCCACCTACGAGCAGTACTTC

D gene: -
clone size: -
V gene: TRBV28
J gene: TRBJ1-1
CDR3 protein: CASRLGGTEAFF
CDR3 DNA: TGTGCCAGCAGGTTAGGGGGGACTGAAGCTTTCTTT

D gene: TRBD1
clone size: -
V gene: TRBV18
J gene: TRBJ1-4
CDR3 protein: CASSPSGTGGGKLFF
CDR3 DNA: TGTGCCAGCTCACCATCCGGGACAGGGGGCGGAAAACTGTTTTTT

D gene: TRBD2
clone size: once
V gene: TRBV10-2
J gene: TRBJ2-3
CDR3 protein: CASSGPSGRFRSTDTQYF
CDR3 DNA: TGCGCCAGCAGTGGGCCTAGCGGGAGATTTCGTAGCACAGATACGCAGTATTTT

D gene: -
clone size: -
V gene: TRBV27
J gene: TRBJ1-2
CDR3 protein: CASSRSGANYGYTF
CDR3 DNA: TGTGCCAGCAGCAGGTCAGGGGCAAACTATGGCTACACCTTC

D gene: -
clone size: -
V gene: TRBV19
J gene: TRBJ1-6
CDR3 protein: CASRTGYNSPLHF
CDR3 DNA: TGTGCCAGTAGGACGGGATATAATTCACCCCTCCACTTT

D gene: TRBD1
clone size: -
V gene: TRBV18
J gene: TRBJ1-1
CDR3 protein: CASSRAQGPSEAFF
CDR3 DNA: TGTGCCAGCTCACGGGCACAGGGGCCGAGTGAAGCTTTCTTT